This TCR beta chain was retrieved from a study of CD8+CD57+ T cells in acquired aplastic anemia. The overall study: Quantities of DNA derived from sorted CD4+ and CD8+ cells averaged around 3 ug. As sequenced from healthy donors, CD4+ cells averaged about 11 million reads. Study observations and caveats: Significant differences in CD8+ Simpson's diversity were not observed between patients and controls.

Concerning this clonotype: No antigen is known for it.

Germline-derived CDR1 and CDR2 are SGHTS and YDEGEE. The ends were cut back, 0 bases at V and 4 bases at J, with 10 bases in the middle. The CDR3 totals 15 residues. Genomic DNA provided the template from which TCR beta VDJ and CDR3 profiles were obtained. TCRdb called the reads again in MiXCR, with one record for every CDR3 protein. Counted here are about 220,000 distinct CDR3 sequences, approximately 35% occurring once; the ten biggest clones make up 1% to 1.3%. Sequenced sample: sorted CD4+, CD8+, or CD8+CD57+ T cells (not recorded which) from PBMCs. This clonotype was sampled from a human donor in good health, serving as a control. This chain uses TRBV5-8 with TRBJ1-4; D might be TRBD1 (6 bases). Here the CDR3 DNA reads TGTGCCAGCAGCTTGGGCCAGGGGTATAATGAAAAACTGTTTTTT. It encodes CASSLGQGYNEKLFF. Full variable domain (missing parts from reference TRBV5-8 and TRBJ1-4): EAGVTQSPTHLIKTRGQQATLRCSPISGHTSVYWYQQALGLGLQFLLWYDEGEERNRGNFPPRFSGRQFPNYSSELNVNALELEDSALYLCASSLGQGYNEKLFFGSGTQLSVL.